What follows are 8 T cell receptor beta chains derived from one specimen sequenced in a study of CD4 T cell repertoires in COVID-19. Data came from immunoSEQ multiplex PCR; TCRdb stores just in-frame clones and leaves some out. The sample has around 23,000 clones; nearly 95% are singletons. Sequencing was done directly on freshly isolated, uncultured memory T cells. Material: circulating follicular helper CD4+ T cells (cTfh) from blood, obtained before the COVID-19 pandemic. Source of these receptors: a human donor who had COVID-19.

The CDR3 DNA reads as TGTGCTAGTGGTTTGCCTCGGACAGGGAACACAGATACGCAGTATTTT. It encodes CASGLPRTGNTDTQYF. The chain has TRBV12-5 and TRBJ2-3, with TRBD1 matching over 8 bases. Per the germline V gene, CDR1 is LGHNT and CDR2 is FRNRAP. The CDR3 covers 16 residues. Trimming took 2 bases from V and 2 from J; bases not matched to a gene: 6.

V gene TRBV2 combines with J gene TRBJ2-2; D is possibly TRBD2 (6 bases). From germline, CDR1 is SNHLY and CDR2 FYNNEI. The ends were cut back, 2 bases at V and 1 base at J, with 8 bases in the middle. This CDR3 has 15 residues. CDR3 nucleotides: TGTGCCAGCAGTGAAAGTAGCGGGAACACCGGGGAGCTGTTTTTT. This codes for CASSESSGNTGELFF.

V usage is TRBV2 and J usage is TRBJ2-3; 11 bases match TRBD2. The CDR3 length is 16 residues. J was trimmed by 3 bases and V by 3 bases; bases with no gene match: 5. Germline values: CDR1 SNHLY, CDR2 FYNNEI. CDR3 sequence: CASSEEGTSGTDTQYF. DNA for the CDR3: TGTGCCAGCAGTGAGGAGGGGACTAGCGGAACAGATACGCAGTATTTT.

This chain's CDR3 is CASSFYTPGGTEAFF. The CDR3 DNA follows: TGTGCCAGCAGCTTCTACACCCCGGGGGGCACTGAAGCTTTCTTT. The chain carries TRBV13 and TRBJ1-1, with a weak D call TRBD1 (5 bases). V lost 3 bases to trimming and J lost 4 bases, with 15 bases between them. Germline V gives CDR1 PRHDT, CDR2 FYEKMQ (reference sequence). The CDR3 loop spans 15 amino acids. The variable domain in full, completed from reference TRBV13 and TRBJ1-1, reads AAGVIQSPRHLIKEKRETATLKCYPIPRHDTVYWYQQGPGQDPQFLISFYEKMQSDKGSIPDRFSAQQFSDYHSELNMSSLELGDSALYFCASSFYTPGGTEAFFGQGTRLTVV.

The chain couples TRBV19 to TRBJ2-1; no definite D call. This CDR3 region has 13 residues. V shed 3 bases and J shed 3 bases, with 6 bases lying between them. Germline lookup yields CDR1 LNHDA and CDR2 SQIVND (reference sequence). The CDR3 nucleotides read TGTGCCAGTAGTATGAAGCTCTACAATGAGCAGTTCTTC. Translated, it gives CASSMKLYNEQFF.

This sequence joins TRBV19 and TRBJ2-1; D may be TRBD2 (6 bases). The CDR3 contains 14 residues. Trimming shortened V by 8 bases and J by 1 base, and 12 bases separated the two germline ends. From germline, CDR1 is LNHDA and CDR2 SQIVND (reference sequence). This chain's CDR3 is CASGFGGSYNEQFF. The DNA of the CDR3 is TGTGCCAGTGGGTTTGGGGGGTCCTACAATGAGCAGTTCTTC.

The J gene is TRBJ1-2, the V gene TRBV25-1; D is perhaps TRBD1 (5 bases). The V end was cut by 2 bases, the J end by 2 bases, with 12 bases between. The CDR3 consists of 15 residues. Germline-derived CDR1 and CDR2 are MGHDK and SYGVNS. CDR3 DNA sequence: TGTGCCAGCAGTGAAGGGGCACAGGCCAACTATGGCTACACCTTC. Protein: CASSEGAQANYGYTF.

The CDR3 DNA follows: TGTGCCAGCAGTCCGGGACAGTTTTTCTCTGGAAACACCATATATTTT. It translates to CASSPGQFFSGNTIYF. The rearrangement links TRBV28 to TRBJ1-3; 7 bases map to TRBD1. Losses at the gene ends were 5 bases for V and 0 bases for J; bases not matched to a gene: 7. CDR1 and CDR2 (germline): MDHEN, SYDVKM. The CDR3 loop spans 16 amino acids.